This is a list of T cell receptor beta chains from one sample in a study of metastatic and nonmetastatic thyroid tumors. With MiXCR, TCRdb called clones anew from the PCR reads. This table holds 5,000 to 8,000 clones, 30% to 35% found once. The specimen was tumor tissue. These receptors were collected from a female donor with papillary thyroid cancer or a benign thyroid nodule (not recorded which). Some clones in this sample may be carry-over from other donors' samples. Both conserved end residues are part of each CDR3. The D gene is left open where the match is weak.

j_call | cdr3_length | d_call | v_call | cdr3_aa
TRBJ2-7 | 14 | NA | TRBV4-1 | CASSRQRDQYEQYF
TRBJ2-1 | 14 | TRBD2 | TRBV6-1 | CASSDSGRIDEQFF
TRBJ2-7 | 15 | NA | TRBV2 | CASRGSIGNSYEQYF
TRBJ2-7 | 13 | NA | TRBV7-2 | CASSLERGGEQYF
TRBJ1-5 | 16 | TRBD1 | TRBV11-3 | CASSPDRGVGNQPQHF
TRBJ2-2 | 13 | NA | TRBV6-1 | CANLLRATGELFF
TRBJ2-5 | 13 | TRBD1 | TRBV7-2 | CASSQTGEETQYF
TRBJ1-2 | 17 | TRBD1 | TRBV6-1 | CASSPDRGKVVGYGYTF
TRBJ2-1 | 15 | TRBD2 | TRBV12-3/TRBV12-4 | CASSRTSGGINEQFF
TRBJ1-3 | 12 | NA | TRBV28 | CASKSSGNTIYF
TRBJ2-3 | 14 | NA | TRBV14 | CASSQDQSTDTQYF
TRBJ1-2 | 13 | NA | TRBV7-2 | CASSSGIRIGYTF
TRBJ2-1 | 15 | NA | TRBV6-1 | CASRDRPSSYNEQFF